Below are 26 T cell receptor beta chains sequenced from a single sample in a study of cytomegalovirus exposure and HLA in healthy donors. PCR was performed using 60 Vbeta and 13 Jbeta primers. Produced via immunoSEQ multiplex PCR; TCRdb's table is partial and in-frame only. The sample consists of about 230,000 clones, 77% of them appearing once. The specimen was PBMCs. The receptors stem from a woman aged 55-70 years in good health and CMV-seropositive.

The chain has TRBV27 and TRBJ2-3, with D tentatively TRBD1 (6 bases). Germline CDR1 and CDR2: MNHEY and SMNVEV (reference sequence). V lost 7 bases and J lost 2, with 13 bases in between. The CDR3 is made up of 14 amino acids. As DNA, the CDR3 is TGTGCCAGCACCCTAAGGGACATCACAGATACGCAGTATTTT. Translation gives CASTLRDITDTQYF.

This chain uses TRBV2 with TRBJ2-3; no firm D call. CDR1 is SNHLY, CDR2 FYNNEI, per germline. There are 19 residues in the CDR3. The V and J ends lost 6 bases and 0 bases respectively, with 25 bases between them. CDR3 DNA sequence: TGTGCCAGCAGCAACCCGACATTTCCCCCCCGAACTAGCACAGATACGCAGTATTTT. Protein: CASSNPTFPPRTSTDTQYF.

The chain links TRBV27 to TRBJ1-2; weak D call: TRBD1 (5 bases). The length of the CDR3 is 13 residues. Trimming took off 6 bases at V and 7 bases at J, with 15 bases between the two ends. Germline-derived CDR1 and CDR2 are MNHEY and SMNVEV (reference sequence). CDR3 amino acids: CASRGTGVGGYTF. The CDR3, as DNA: TGTGCCAGCAGGGGGACGGGAGTTGGTGGCTACACCTTC.

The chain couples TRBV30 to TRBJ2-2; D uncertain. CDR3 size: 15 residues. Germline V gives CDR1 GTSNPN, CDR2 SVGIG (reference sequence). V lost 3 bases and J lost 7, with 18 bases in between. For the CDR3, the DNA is TGTGCCTGGAGAAGGCTGACTGCTCTAAGCGGGGAGCTGTTTTTT. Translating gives CAWRRLTALSGELFF.

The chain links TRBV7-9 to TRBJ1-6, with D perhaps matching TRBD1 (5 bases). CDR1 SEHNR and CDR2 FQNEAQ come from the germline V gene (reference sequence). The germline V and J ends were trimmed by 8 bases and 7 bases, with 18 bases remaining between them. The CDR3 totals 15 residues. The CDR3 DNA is TGTGCCAGCTCCCCCCAAGGCCAGGGAAATTCACCCCTCCACTTT. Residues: CASSPQGQGNSPLHF. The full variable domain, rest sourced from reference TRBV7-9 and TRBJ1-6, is DTGVSQNPRHKITKRGQNVTFRCDPISEHNRLYWYRQTLGQGPEFLTYFQNEAQLEKSRLLSDRFSAERPKGSFSTLEIQRTEQGDSAMYLCASSPQGQGNSPLHFGNGTRLTVT.

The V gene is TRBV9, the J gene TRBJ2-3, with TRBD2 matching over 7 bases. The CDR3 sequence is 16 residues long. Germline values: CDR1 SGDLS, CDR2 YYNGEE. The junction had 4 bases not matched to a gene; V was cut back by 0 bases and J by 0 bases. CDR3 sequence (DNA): TGTGCCAGCAGCGTAGCGGGGGGAACTAGCACAGATACGCAGTATTTT. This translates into CASSVAGGTSTDTQYF.

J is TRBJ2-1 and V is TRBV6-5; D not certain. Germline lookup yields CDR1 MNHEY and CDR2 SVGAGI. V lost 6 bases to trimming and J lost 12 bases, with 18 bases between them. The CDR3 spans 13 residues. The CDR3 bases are TGTGCCAGCAGCTCCACCCGGGTAGTGGGGCAGTTCTTC. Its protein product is CASSSTRVVGQFF.

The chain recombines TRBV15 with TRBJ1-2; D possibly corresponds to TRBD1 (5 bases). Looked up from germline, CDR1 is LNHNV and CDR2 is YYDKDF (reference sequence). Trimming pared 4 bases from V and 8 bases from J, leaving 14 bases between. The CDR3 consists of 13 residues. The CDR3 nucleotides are TGTGCCACCAGCACCAGGACATACGAGGGCTACACCTTC. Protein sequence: CATSTRTYEGYTF.

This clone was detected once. The CDR3 sequence is CASSQTSGGNQETQYF. The CDR3 nucleotides are TGTGCCAGTAGCCAGACTAGCGGGGGGAACCAAGAGACCCAGTACTTC. The chain couples TRBV19 to TRBJ2-5; 13 bases are shared with TRBD2. Germline V gene data show CDR1 as LNHDA and CDR2 as SQIVND (reference sequence). V shed 6 bases and J 0 bases; nucleotides not matched to a gene: 4. The CDR3 spans 16 residues. The whole variable domain, filled in from reference TRBV19 and TRBJ2-5, reads DGGITQSPKYLFRKEGQNVTLSCEQNLNHDAMYWYRQDPGQGLRLIYYSQIVNDFQKGDIAEGYSVSREKKESFPLTVTSAQKNPTAFYLCASSQTSGGNQETQYFGPGTRLLVL.

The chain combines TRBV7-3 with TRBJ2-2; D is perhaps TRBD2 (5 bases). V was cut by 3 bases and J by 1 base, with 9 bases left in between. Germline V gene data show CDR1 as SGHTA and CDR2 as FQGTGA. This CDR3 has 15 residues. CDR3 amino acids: CASSFRGQNTGELFF. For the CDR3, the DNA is TGTGCCAGCAGCTTCCGCGGGCAGAACACCGGGGAGCTGTTTTTT.

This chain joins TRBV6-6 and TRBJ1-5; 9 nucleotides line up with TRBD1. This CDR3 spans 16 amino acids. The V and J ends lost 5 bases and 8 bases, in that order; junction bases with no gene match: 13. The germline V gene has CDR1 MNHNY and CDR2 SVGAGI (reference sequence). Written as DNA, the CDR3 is TGTGCCAGCAGTCCATCGGGACAGGGCCAAAGCAAGCCCCAGCATTTT. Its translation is CASSPSGQGQSKPQHF.

The CDR3 DNA reads TGTGCCAGCCGGGGGGCGGGAGTACACGAGCAGTTCTTC. Translated, it gives CASRGAGVHEQFF. The chain combines TRBV7-2 with TRBJ2-1; tentatively, D is TRBD2 (7 bases). CDR1 SGHTA and CDR2 FQGNSA come from the germline V gene. Deletions cut 8 bases from V and 10 bases from J, with 18 bases between. CDR3 length equals 13 residues.

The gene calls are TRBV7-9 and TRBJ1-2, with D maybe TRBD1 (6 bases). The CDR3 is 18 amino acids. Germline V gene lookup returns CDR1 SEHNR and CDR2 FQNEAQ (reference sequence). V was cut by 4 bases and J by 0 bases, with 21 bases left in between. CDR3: CASSSVPATGVTNYGYTF. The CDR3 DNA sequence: TGTGCCAGCAGCTCTGTACCCGCGACAGGCGTCACTAACTATGGCTACACCTTC. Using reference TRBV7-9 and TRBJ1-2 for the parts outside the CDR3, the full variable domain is DTGVSQNPRHKITKRGQNVTFRCDPISEHNRLYWYRQTLGQGPEFLTYFQNEAQLEKSRLLSDRFSAERPKGSFSTLEIQRTEQGDSAMYLCASSSVPATGVTNYGYTFGSGTRLTVV.

The CDR3 DNA sequence: TGCGCCAGCAGCCAAGATCCAGGGAGGTTGGGCTACACCTTC. Translating gives CASSQDPGRLGYTF. V is TRBV4-1 and J is TRBJ1-2, with D possibly being TRBD1 (5 bases). CDR1 and CDR2 (germline): MGHRA, YSYEKL. V was clipped by 0 bases and J by 8 bases, with 13 bases between them. This CDR3 is 14 amino acids long.

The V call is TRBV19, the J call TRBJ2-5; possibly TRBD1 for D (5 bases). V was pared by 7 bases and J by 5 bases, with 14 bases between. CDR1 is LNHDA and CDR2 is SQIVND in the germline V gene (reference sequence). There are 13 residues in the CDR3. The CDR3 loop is CASTSRVGETQYF. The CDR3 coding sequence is TGTGCCAGTACGAGCAGGGTCGGGGAGACCCAGTACTTC.

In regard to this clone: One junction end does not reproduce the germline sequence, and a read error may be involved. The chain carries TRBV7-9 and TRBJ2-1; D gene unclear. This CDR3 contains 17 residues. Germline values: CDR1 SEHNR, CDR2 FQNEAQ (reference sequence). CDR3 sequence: CSSSLGLSLTSYNEQFF. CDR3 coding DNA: TGTTCCAGCAGCTTAGGGTTATCACTAACCTCTTACAATGAGCAGTTCTTC. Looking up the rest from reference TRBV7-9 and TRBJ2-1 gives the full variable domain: DTGVSQNPRHKITKRGQNVTFRCDPISEHNRLYWYRQTLGQGPEFLTYFQNEAQLEKSRLLSDRFSAERPKGSFSTLEIQRTEQGDSAMYLCSSSLGLSLTSYNEQFFGPGTRLTVL.

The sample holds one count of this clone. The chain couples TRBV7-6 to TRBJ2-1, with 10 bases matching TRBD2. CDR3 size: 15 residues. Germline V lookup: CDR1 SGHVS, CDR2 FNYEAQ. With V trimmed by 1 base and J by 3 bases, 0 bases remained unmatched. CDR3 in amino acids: CASSLVAGGYNEQFF. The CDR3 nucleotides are TGTGCCAGCAGCTTAGTAGCGGGAGGCTACAATGAGCAGTTCTTC.

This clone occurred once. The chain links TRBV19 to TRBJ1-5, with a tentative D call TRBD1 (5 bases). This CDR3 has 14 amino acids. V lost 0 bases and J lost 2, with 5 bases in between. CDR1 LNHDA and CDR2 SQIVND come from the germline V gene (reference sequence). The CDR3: CASSIEGGNQPQHF. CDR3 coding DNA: TGTGCCAGTAGTATAGAAGGGGGCAATCAGCCCCAGCATTTT.

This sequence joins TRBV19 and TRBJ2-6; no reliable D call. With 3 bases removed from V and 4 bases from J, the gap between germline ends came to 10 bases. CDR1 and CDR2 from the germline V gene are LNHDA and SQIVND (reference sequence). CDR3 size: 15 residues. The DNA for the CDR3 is TGTGCCAGTAGTATCCGGCCCGGGGGGGCCAACGTCCTGACTTTC. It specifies CASSIRPGGANVLTF.

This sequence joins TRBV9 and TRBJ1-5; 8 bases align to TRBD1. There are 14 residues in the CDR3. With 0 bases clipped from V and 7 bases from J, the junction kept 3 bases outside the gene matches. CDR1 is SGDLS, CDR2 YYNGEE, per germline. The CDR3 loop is CASSVGTGWQPQHF. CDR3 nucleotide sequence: TGTGCCAGCAGCGTAGGGACAGGGTGGCAGCCCCAGCATTTT.

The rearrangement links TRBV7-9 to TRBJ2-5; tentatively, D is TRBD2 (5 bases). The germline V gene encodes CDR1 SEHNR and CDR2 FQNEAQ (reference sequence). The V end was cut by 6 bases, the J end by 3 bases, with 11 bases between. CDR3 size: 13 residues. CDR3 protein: CASRRVLEETQYF. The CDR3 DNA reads TGTGCCAGCAGGCGTGTACTAGAAGAGACCCAGTACTTC. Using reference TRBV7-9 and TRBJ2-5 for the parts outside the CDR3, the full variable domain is DTGVSQNPRHKITKRGQNVTFRCDPISEHNRLYWYRQTLGQGPEFLTYFQNEAQLEKSRLLSDRFSAERPKGSFSTLEIQRTEQGDSAMYLCASRRVLEETQYFGPGTRLLVL.

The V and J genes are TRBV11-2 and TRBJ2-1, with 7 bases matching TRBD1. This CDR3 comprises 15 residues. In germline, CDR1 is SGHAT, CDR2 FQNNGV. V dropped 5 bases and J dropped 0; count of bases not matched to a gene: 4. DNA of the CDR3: TGTGCCAGCAGCCTCAGACAGGGCTCCTACAATGAGCAGTTCTTC. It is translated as CASSLRQGSYNEQFF.

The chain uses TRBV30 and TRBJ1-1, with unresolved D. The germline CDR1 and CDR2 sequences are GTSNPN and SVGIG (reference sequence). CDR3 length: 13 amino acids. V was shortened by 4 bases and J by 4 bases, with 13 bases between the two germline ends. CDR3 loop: CAWKMSEATEAFF. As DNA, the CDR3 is TGTGCCTGGAAAATGTCTGAAGCCACTGAAGCTTTCTTT. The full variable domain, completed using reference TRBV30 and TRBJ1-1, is SQTIHQWPATLVQPVGSPLSLECTVEGTSNPNLYWYRQAAGRGLQLLFYSVGIGQISSEVPQNLSASRPQDRQFILSSKKLLLSDSGFYLCAWKMSEATEAFFGQGTRLTVV.

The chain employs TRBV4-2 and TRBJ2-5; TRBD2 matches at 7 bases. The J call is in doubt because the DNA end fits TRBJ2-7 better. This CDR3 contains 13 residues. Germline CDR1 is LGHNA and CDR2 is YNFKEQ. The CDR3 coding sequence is TGTGCCAGCAGCTCAAGCGGGATCAACGAGCAGTACTTC. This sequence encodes CASSSSGINEQYF.

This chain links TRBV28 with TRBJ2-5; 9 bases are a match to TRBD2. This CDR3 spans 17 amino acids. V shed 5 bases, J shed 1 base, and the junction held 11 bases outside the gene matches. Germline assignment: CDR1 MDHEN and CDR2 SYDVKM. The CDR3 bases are TGTGCCAGCAGTATCCCCCATTTGCGGGGGGGCCAAGAGACCCAGTACTTC. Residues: CASSIPHLRGGQETQYF.

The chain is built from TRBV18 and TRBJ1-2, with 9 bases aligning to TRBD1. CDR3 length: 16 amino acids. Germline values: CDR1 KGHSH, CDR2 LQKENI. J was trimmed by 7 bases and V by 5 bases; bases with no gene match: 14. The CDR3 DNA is TGTGCCAGCTCAGTCCCGACAGGGGGATATTCAGGTGGCTACACCTTC. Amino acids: CASSVPTGGYSGGYTF.